This TCR beta chain emerged from a study of early stage breast cancer tumors. Only in-frame clones appear in the TCRdb table, and some are missing; sequencing was by immunoSEQ multiplex PCR. The sample records about 51,000 clones, around 78% being singletons. The V gene lost 5 bases and the J gene lost 0 bases, with 10 bases spanning the gap. Germline loops: CDR1 SEHNR, CDR2 FQNEAQ (reference sequence). The CDR3 sequence is 14 residues long. Whole-study findings and limits: Comparing each tissue with blood distinguished tumor from normal in 14 of 16 patients. Most shared enriched TCRB sequences were commonly generated ones.

Remarks on this clone: The antigen remains unidentified.

Sequenced input: blood. This receptor was taken from a person aged 35-49 years with breast cancer. The genes are TRBV7-9 and TRBJ2-5; possibly TRBD2 for D (6 bases). The CDR3 spells CASSPLANQETQYF. In nucleotides, the CDR3 is TGTGCCAGCAGCCCTCTAGCGAACCAAGAGACCCAGTACTTC.